This T cell receptor (beta chain) was sequenced for a study of low-dose radiotherapy and immunotherapy resistance in tumors. Study in general: Treatment of Cohort 2 consisted of 1 Gy per fraction every two weeks, amounting to 13 Gy over 26 weeks. Patients took aspirin (300 mg orally, daily) for four cycles beginning at cycle 1 day 1.

Sample time point: after trial treatment. Treatment indicated: LDRT plus nivolumab, ipilimumab, low-dose cyclophosphamide and aspirin (RACIN trial). Donors were treated with nivolumab, ipilimumab, aspirin, and low-dose cyclophosphamide and radiotherapy. Eligibility criteria specified advanced solid malignancies devoid of tumor-infiltrating lymphocytes. V lost 0 bases, J lost 5 bases, and 1 base stayed unmatched. Per the germline V gene, CDR1 is LGHNA and CDR2 is YNFKEQ. CDR3 length: 14 amino acids. This clonotype was seen repeatedly, ten times or more. First-strand cDNA relied on TRAV- and TRBV-specific primers spanning alpha and beta chains. With a V-primer adapter and a constant-region primer, TCRs were amplified for about 19 PCR cycles. One entry per CDR3 protein results from TCRdb running MiXCR on the reads. The table includes approximately 91,000 distinct CDR3 sequences, around a fifth detected once.

The chain combines TRBV4-2 with TRBJ2-3; 8 positions agree with TRBD2. The specimen was PBMCs, collected after low-dose radiotherapy plus immunotherapy. The receptor was isolated from a female donor with ovarian cancer. This CDR3 is CASSQDLAGDTQYF. The CDR3 nucleotides are TGTGCCAGCAGCCAAGATCTAGCGGGAGATACGCAGTATTTT.